This record looks at one T cell receptor (beta chain) sequence and its context. The antigen is undetermined. RNA amounts of roughly 0.45 to 1 ug underwent reverse transcription with random hexamers. Amplification of TCR beta CDR3 used immunoSEQ multiplex PCR across 54 Vbeta and 13 Jbeta. A single record per CDR3 protein comes from TCRdb applying MiXCR to the immunoSEQ multiplex PCR reads. Among approximately 190,000 distinct CDR3 sequences listed, more than 90% were seen once. The V gene lost 6 bases and the J gene lost 2 bases, with 8 bases spanning the gap. The V gene's germline CDR1 is SQVTM and CDR2 ANQGSEA. This CDR3 contains 12 residues. While CD8+ and CD4+ T cells were isolated negatively, TEMRA cells were enriched by FACS. This sample stems from a study of CD8 T cells in Susac syndrome. Study-wide results and caveats: The TCR sequencing and HLA analysis in the study involved a relatively small number of individuals, as the study acknowledged.

The chain links TRBV29-1 to TRBJ1-5; D gene unclear. Material: CD4+ T cells from PBMCs. This receptor was obtained from a human donor with multiple sclerosis. CDR3 DNA: TGCAGCGTGCGGAGTGGCAATCAGCCCCAGCATTTT. Protein product: CSVRSGNQPQHF.